A single sample is the source of the 20 T cell receptor beta chains below, sequenced in a study of post-analysis software for immune sequencing data. Unique molecular identifiers tagged the TCR beta cDNA libraries. From the PCR reads, TCRdb called clonotypes with MiXCR, one entry per CDR3 protein. The sample contains about 540,000 distinct CDR3 sequences, around 36% of which appear only once. Study results and limitations: Controls showed lower frequencies than patients for five TRBV segments, and TRBV5-6, TRBV5-1 and TRBV20-1 were among these.

No cognate antigen is known for these TCRs. The sample was blood. These receptor sequences come from a girl under 18 with multiple sclerosis.

The rearrangement links TRBV29-1 to TRBJ2-3; TRBD2 agrees at 9 bases. Looked up from germline, CDR1 is SQVTM and CDR2 is ANQGSEA. Unmatched junction bases numbered 6, after V lost 8 bases and J lost 0 bases. The CDR3 runs to 14 residues. DNA for the CDR3: TGCAGCTCCCCTAGCGGGGCTAGCACAGATACGCAGTATTTT. Its translation: CSSPSGASTDTQYF.

V is TRBV15 and J is TRBJ1-2, with D possibly matching TRBD1 (5 bases). There are 11 residues in the CDR3. Trimming stripped 5 bases from V and 8 bases from J, with 9 bases between. Per the germline V gene, CDR1 is LNHNV and CDR2 is YYDKDF (reference sequence). CDR3 protein: CATSGTGGYTF. The CDR3 coding sequence is TGTGCCACCAGCGGTACAGGAGGCTACACCTTC.

This clonotype occurred once. This sequence joins TRBV20-1 and TRBJ2-1, with 9 bases fitting TRBD2. Looked up from germline, CDR1 is DFQATT and CDR2 is SNEGSKA (reference sequence). The CDR3 has 16 amino acids. Losses at the gene ends were 2 bases for V and 7 bases for J; bases not matched to a gene: 12. The CDR3 loop is CSARISGGPWYNEQFF. DNA of the CDR3: TGCAGTGCTAGAATTAGCGGGGGACCTTGGTATAATGAGCAGTTCTTC.

This clonotype was counted between two and nine times. CDR3 loop: CASSRQVSSYEQYF. The DNA for the CDR3 is TGTGCCAGCAGTAGACAGGTTAGCTCCTACGAGCAGTACTTC. This rearrangement joins TRBV28 to TRBJ2-7; the D gene is possibly TRBD1 (6 bases). Per germline, CDR1 MDHEN and CDR2 SYDVKM. Trimming took 5 bases from V and 0 from J, leaving 11 bases between them. There are 14 residues in the CDR3. Using reference TRBV28 and TRBJ2-7 for the parts outside the CDR3, the full variable domain is DVKVTQSSRYLVKRTGEKVFLECVQDMDHENMFWYRQDPGLGLRLIYFSYDVKMKEKGDIPEGYSVSREKKERFSLILESASTNQTSMYLCASSRQVSSYEQYFGPGTRLTVT.

A remark on this clonotype: Mismatch with germline at one junction end may stem from a read error. The J gene is TRBJ1-2, the V gene TRBV5-1; 9 bases agree with TRBD1. The CDR3 runs to 16 residues. Germline assignment: CDR1 SGHRS and CDR2 YFSETQ. The CDR3 is CASSLGQGRPHYSYTF. Here the CDR3 DNA reads TGCGCCAGCAGCCTGGGACAGGGAAGGCCCCACTATAGCTACACCTTC. Full variable domain (remainder filled in from reference TRBV5-1 and TRBJ1-2): KAGVTQTPRYLIKTRGQQVTLSCSPISGHRSVSWYQQTPGQGLQFLFEYFSETQRNKGNFPGRFSGRQFSNSRSEMNVSTLELGDSALYLCASSLGQGRPHYSYTFGSGTRLTVV.

This clonotype was found a few times. V usage is TRBV29-1 and J usage is TRBJ1-2, with 10 bases fitting TRBD1. The CDR3 extends over 15 amino acids. CDR1 and CDR2 (germline): SQVTM, ANQGSEA. Trimming cost V 0 bases and J 4 bases; bases outside gene matches: 5. The CDR3 region is CSVEDAGQGSYGYTF. CDR3 coding DNA: TGCAGCGTTGAAGATGCGGGACAGGGGAGCTATGGCTACACCTTC.

The rearrangement uses TRBV12-3 or TRBV12-4 and TRBJ1-5; TRBD1 is a possible D gene (5 bases). V lost 2 bases to trimming and J lost 0 bases, with 14 bases between them. This CDR3 is built from 17 residues. The CDR3 coding sequence is TGTGCCAGCAGTTTACCCGGGTCGGGGGTTAGCAATCAGCCCCAGCATTTT. Amino acids: CASSLPGSGVSNQPQHF.

This sequence joins TRBV5-1 and TRBJ2-3; the D call may be TRBD1 or TRBD2 (7 bases each). Trimming removed 4 bases from V and 4 bases from J, with 13 bases in between. CDR1 and CDR2 from the germline V gene are SGHRS and YFSETQ. CDR3 length equals 14 residues. CDR3 amino acids: CASSGGDRSDTQYF. CDR3 in DNA: TGCGCCAGCAGCGGGGGGGACAGATCAGATACGCAGTATTTT.

This clonotype was counted a few times. J is TRBJ2-7 and V is TRBV5-5, with D unresolved. V was clipped by 3 bases and J by 7 bases, with 14 bases between them. The germline V gene encodes CDR1 SGHKS and CDR2 YYEKEE (reference sequence). This CDR3 comprises 13 residues. The CDR3, as DNA: TGTGCCAGCAGCTCGTCAAGGGTAGGAGAGCAGTACTTC. This gives the protein CASSSSRVGEQYF.

V is TRBV6-6 and J is TRBJ2-3, with D unresolved. Deletions cut 6 bases from V and 1 base from J, with 17 bases between. The germline V gene has CDR1 MNHNY and CDR2 SVGAGI (reference sequence). The CDR3 totals 16 residues. This CDR3 reads CASSYILPKGTDTQYF. CDR3 coding DNA: TGTGCCAGCAGCTACATACTGCCTAAAGGCACAGATACGCAGTATTTT.

This chain uses TRBV5-1 with TRBJ2-4; 7 bases agree with TRBD1. There are 13 residues in the CDR3. V trimming: 0 bases; J trimming: 13 bases; junction bases outside the gene matches: 7. Per the germline V gene, CDR1 is SGHRS and CDR2 is YFSETQ. The CDR3 DNA sequence: TGCGCCAGCAGCTTGGAAAGGGGGCGCGGGCAGTACTTC. Translation gives CASSLERGRGQYF.

The CDR3, as DNA: TGTGCCAGCGGGGACACCTCTAACTATGGCTACACCTTC. Its translation is CASGDTSNYGYTF. The chain combines TRBV27 with TRBJ1-2; maybe TRBD1 (6 bases). Per germline, CDR1 MNHEY and CDR2 SMNVEV (reference sequence). Trimming shortened V by 8 bases and J by 0 bases, and 10 bases separated the two germline ends. The CDR3 has 13 amino acids.

The chain has TRBV12-3 or TRBV12-4 and TRBJ2-5; 7 bases are a match to TRBD2. The CDR3 covers 17 residues. The J segment lost 4 bases and the V segment lost 2 bases, leaving 13 bases of the junction unmatched. CDR3 nucleotide sequence: TGTGCCAGCAGTTTATGGGGAGAGGCGGGAGCTCCAGAGACCCAGTACTTC. Protein: CASSLWGEAGAPETQYF.

The gene calls are TRBV4-1 and TRBJ2-4; weak D call: TRBD1 (5 bases). The CDR3 contains 13 residues. Germline V gene data show CDR1 as MGHRA and CDR2 as YSYEKL. Deletions cut 2 bases from V and 7 bases from J, with 9 bases between. The CDR3 DNA follows: TGCGCCAGCAGCCAACTGGCAGGGAACATTCAGTACTTC. The encoded protein is CASSQLAGNIQYF.

The V gene is TRBV5-1, the J gene TRBJ2-3; D is perhaps TRBD2 (7 bases). Trimming stripped 0 bases from V and 5 bases from J, with 16 bases between. The germline V gene encodes CDR1 SGHRS and CDR2 YFSETQ. The CDR3 spans 16 residues. The DNA for the CDR3 is TGCGCCAGCAGCTTGGATACGGGGGGCCGGGGAGATACGCAGTATTTT. It yields the protein CASSLDTGGRGDTQYF.

The CDR3 reads CASSHPTGGLGNTIYF. As DNA, the CDR3 is TGTGCCAGCAGCCACCCCACAGGGGGCTTGGGAAACACCATATATTTT. This rearrangement joins TRBV3-1 to TRBJ1-3, with TRBD1 identical over 9 bases. Germline lookup yields CDR1 LGHDT and CDR2 YNNKEL (reference sequence). V shed 3 bases and J 4 bases; nucleotides not matched to a gene: 7. This CDR3 is 16 amino acids long.

A few counts support this clonotype. The chain recombines TRBV20-1 with TRBJ2-5; 9 positions agree with TRBD1. The J call may not be correct, given that the DNA end is closer to TRBJ2-7. Germline V gives CDR1 DFQATT, CDR2 SNEGSKA (reference sequence). The CDR3 has 12 amino acids. The CDR3 is CSAAGTGSEQYF. Here the CDR3 DNA reads TGCAGTGCAGCCGGGACAGGGAGCGAGCAGTACTTC.

The table lists this clonotype with a few counts. The chain employs TRBV7-2 and TRBJ1-4; 8 bases align to TRBD1. The CDR3 is made up of 15 amino acids. V shed 5 bases, J shed 5 bases, and the junction held 7 bases outside the gene matches. Germline CDR1 SGHTA, CDR2 FQGNSA. The CDR3 DNA follows: TGTGCCAGCAGCGTCGGACAGGGTAAAAATGAAAAACTGTTTTTT. It is translated as CASSVGQGKNEKLFF.

This chain joins TRBV12-3 or TRBV12-4 and TRBJ1-4; D call uncertain. The CDR3 is 14 residues long. V lost 6 bases and J 8 bases, leaving 16 bases between the germline ends. CDR3: CASSFGGRGEKLFF. The DNA of the CDR3 is TGTGCCAGCAGCTTCGGAGGGCGCGGGGAAAAACTGTTTTTT.

For the CDR3, the DNA is TGCAGCGCTACAAGTGCAACTAATGAAAAACTGTTTTTT. Amino acids: CSATSATNEKLFF. The chain combines TRBV29-1 with TRBJ1-4; D is ambiguous. Trimming pared 7 bases from V and 0 bases from J, leaving 9 bases between. CDR1 and CDR2 (germline): SQVTM, ANQGSEA. There are 13 residues in the CDR3.